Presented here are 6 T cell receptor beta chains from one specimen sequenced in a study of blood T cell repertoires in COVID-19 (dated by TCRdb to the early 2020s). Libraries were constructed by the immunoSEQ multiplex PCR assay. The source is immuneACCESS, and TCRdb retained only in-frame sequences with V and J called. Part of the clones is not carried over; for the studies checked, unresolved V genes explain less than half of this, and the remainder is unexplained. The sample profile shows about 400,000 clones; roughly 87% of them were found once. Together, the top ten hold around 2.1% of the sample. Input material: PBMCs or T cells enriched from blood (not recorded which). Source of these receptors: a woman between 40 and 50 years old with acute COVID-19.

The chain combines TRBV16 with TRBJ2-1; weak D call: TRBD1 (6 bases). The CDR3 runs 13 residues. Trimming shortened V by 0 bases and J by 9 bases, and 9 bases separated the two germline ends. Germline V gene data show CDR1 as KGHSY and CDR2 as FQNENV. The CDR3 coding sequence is TGTGCCAGCAGCCAATCAGGCAGGGGTGAGCAGTTCTTC. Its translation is CASSQSGRGEQFF.

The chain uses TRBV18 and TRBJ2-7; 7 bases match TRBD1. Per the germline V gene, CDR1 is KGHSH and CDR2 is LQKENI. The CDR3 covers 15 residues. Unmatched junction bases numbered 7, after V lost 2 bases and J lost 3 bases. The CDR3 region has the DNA TGTGCCAGCTCACCAAGGGACAGAGGAGTCTACGAGCAGTACTTC. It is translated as CASSPRDRGVYEQYF.

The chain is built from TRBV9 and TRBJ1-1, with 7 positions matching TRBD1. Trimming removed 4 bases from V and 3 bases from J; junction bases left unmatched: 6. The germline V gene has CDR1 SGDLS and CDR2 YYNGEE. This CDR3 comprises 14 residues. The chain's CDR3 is CASSNTGAHTEAFF. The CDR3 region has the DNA TGTGCCAGCAGCAACACAGGGGCGCACACTGAAGCTTTCTTT.

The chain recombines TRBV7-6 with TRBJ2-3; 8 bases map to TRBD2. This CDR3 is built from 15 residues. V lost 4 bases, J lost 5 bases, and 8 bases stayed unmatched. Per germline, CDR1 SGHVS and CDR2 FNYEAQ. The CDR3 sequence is CASSWASGWGDTQYF. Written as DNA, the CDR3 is TGTGCCAGCAGCTGGGCTAGCGGGTGGGGAGATACGCAGTATTTT.

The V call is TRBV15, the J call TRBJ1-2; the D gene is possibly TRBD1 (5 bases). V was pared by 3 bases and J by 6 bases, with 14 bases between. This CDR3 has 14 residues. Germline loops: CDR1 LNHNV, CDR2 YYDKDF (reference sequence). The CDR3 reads CATSSRRRGNGYTF. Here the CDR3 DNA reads TGTGCCACCAGCAGCCGCCGAAGGGGAAATGGCTACACCTTC. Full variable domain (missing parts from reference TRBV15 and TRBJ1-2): DAMVIQNPRYQVTQFGKPVTLSCSQTLNHNVMYWYQQKSSQAPKLLFHYYDKDFNNEADTPDNFQSRRPNTSFCFLDIRSPGLGDTAMYLCATSSRRRGNGYTFGSGTRLTVV.

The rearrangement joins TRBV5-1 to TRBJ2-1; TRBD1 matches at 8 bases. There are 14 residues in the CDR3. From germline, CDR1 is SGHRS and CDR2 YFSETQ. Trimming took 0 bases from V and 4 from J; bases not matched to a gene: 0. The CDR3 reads CASSLGTGYNEQFF. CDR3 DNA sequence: TGCGCCAGCAGCTTGGGGACAGGGTACAATGAGCAGTTCTTC. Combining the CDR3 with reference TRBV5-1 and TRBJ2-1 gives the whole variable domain KAGVTQTPRYLIKTRGQQVTLSCSPISGHRSVSWYQQTPGQGLQFLFEYFSETQRNKGNFPGRFSGRQFSNSRSEMNVSTLELGDSALYLCASSLGTGYNEQFFGPGTRLTVL.